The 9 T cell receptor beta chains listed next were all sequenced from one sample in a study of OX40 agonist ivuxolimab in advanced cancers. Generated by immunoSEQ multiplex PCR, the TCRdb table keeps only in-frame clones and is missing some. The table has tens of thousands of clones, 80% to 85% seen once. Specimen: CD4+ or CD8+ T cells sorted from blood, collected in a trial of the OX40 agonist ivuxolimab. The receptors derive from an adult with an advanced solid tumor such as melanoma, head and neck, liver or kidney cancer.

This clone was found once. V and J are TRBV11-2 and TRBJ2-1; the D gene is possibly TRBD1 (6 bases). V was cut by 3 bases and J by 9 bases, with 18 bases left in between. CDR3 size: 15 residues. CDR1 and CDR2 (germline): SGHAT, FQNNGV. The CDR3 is CASSFQGLTGGEQFF. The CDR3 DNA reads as TGTGCCAGCAGCTTTCAAGGACTGACAGGTGGTGAGCAGTTCTTC.

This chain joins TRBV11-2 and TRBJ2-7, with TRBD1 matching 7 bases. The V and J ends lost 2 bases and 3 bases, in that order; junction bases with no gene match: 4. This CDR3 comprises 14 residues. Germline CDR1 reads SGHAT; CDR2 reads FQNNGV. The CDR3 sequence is CASSLRTGVYEQYF. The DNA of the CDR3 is TGTGCCAGCAGCTTACGAACAGGGGTCTACGAGCAGTACTTC.

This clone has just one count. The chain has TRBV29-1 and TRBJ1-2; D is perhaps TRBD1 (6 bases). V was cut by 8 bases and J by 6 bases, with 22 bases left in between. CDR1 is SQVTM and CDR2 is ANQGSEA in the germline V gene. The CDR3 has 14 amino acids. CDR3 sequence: CSLSKGPGGNGYTF. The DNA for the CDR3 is TGCAGCCTCAGCAAGGGTCCGGGGGGCAATGGCTACACCTTC.

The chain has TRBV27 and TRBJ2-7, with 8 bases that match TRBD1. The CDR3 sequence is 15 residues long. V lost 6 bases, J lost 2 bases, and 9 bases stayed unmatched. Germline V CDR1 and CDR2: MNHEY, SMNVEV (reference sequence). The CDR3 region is CASRRQGALPYEQYF. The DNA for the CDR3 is TGTGCCAGCAGGAGGCAGGGGGCCCTGCCCTACGAGCAGTACTTC.

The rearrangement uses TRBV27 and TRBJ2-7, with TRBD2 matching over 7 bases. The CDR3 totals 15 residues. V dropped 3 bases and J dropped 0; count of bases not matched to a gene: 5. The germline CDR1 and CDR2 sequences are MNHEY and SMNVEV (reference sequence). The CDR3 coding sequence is TGTGCCAGCAGTTTTACTAGCGCCGCCTCCTACGAGCAGTACTTC. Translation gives CASSFTSAASYEQYF.

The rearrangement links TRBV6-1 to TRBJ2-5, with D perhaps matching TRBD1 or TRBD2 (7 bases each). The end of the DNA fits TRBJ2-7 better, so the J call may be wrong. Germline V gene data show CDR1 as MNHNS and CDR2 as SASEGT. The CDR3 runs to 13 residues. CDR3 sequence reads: CASHRGLSYEQYF. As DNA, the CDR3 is TGTGCCAGCCACAGGGGACTATCCTACGAGCAGTACTTC.

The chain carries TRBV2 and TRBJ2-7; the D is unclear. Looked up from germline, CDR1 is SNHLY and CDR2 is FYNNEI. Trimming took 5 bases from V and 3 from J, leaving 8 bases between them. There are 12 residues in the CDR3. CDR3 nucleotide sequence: TGTGCCAGCAGTCCAAACCTCTACGAGCAGTACTTC. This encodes CASSPNLYEQYF.

CDR3 in DNA: TGTGCCAGCAGCGGGGGGACAGCCGTTATCACAGATACGCAGTATTTT. It specifies CASSGGTAVITDTQYF. This chain connects TRBV7-2 to TRBJ2-3; a possible D gene is TRBD1 (7 bases). The germline V gene encodes CDR1 SGHTA and CDR2 FQGNSA. V gave up 5 bases and J gave up 2 bases, with 17 bases separating them. This CDR3 region has 16 residues.

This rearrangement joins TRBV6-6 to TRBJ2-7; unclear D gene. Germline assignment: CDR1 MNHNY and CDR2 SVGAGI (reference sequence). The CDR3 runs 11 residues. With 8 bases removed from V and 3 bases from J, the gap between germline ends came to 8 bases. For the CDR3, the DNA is TGTGCCAGCGGTACAGTCTACGAGCAGTACTTC. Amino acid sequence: CASGTVYEQYF.